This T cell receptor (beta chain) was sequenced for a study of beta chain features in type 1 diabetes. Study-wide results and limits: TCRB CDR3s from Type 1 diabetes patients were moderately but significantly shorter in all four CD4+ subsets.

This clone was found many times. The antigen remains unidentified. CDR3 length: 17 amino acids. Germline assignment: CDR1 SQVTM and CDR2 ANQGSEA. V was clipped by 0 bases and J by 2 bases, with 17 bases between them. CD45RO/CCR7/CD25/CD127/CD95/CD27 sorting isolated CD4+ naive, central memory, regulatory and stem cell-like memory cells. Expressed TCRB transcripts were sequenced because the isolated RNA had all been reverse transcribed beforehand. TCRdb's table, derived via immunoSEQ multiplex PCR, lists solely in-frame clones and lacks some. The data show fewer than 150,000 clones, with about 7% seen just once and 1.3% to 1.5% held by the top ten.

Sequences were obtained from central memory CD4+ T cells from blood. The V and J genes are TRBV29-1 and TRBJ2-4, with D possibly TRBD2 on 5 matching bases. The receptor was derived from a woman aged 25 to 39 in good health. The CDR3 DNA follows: TGCAGCGTTGAAGATGACCCGTCCCTCGGGACCAAAAACATTCAGTACTTC. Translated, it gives CSVEDDPSLGTKNIQYF. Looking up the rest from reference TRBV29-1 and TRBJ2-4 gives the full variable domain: SAVISQKPSRDICQRGTSLTIQCQVDSQVTMMFWYRQQPGQSLTLIATANQGSEATYESGFVIDKFPISRPNLTFSTLTVSNMSPEDSSIYLCSVEDDPSLGTKNIQYFGAGTRLSVL.